The 12 T cell receptor beta chains listed next were all sequenced from one sample in a study of human T cells and chemical hapten exposure. TCRdb ran MiXCR on the RACE reads and lists one entry per CDR3 protein. The table includes under 200,000 distinct CDR3 sequences, almost 30% detected once. Time point defined: pre-sensitization, week 0. Noted treatment: therapeutic diphenylcyclopropenone sensitization with weekly scalp DPC. Sequenced material: whole blood, taken in connection with sensitization to the hapten diphenylcyclopropenone (DPC). These receptors originate from a woman in her 30s with alopecia areata. Some clones in this sample may be carry-over from other donors' samples.

J is TRBJ1-1 and V is TRBV5-1; 10 positions match TRBD1. Germline loops: CDR1 SGHRS, CDR2 YFSETQ. CDR3 length: 15 amino acids. V was pared by 2 bases and J by 4 bases, with 5 bases of the junction left unmatched. CDR3 DNA: TGCGCCAGCAGCTTCCACGGACAGGGGGGCACTGAAGCTTTCTTT. Its translation: CASSFHGQGGTEAFF.

The J gene is TRBJ2-5, the V gene TRBV20-1, with D uncertain. The CDR3 extends over 11 amino acids. Germline-derived CDR1 and CDR2 are DFQATT and SNEGSKA (reference sequence). V was clipped by 7 bases and J by 0 bases, with 6 bases between them. The CDR3 nucleotides read TGCAGTGTTCTGTACCAAGAGACCCAGTACTTC. Its protein is CSVLYQETQYF.

The rearrangement uses TRBV28 and TRBJ1-4; maybe TRBD1 (6 bases). Germline assignment: CDR1 MDHEN and CDR2 SYDVKM. The CDR3 has 15 residues. The V and J ends lost 8 bases and 4 bases respectively, with 17 bases between them. CDR3 sequence reads: CASHSGGDINEKLFF. The CDR3 nucleotides are TGTGCCAGCCACTCCGGGGGGGACATTAATGAAAAACTGTTTTTT.

V is TRBV28 and J is TRBJ2-7; D not resolved. The germline V and J ends were trimmed by 1 base and 6 bases, with 13 bases remaining between them. The CDR3 runs to 14 residues. CDR1 is MDHEN, CDR2 SYDVKM, per germline. In DNA, the CDR3 is TGTGCCAGCAGTTTATATGGGGAAACTCGCGAGCAGTACTTC. Translating gives CASSLYGETREQYF.

In this sample, this clonotype turned up a few times. The J gene is TRBJ2-1, the V gene TRBV6-1; 10 bases map to TRBD2. Trimming took 2 bases from V and 9 from J; bases not matched to a gene: 10. This CDR3 is built from 16 residues. In germline, CDR1 is MNHNS, CDR2 SASEGT. The DNA of the CDR3 is TGTGCCAGCAGTGAACGGTTCAGCGGGGGGGCAGGTGAGCAGTTCTTC. Encoded protein: CASSERFSGGAGEQFF.

This clonotype was counted ten times or more. This rearrangement joins TRBV7-3 to TRBJ1-1; D remains unclear. Germline values: CDR1 SGHTA, CDR2 FQGTGA. V lost 2 bases to trimming and J lost 0 bases, with 4 bases between them. CDR3 length equals 13 residues. CDR3 amino acids: CASSLLMNTEAFF. CDR3 nucleotides: TGTGCCAGCAGCTTATTGATGAACACTGAAGCTTTCTTT.

This rearrangement joins TRBV29-1 to TRBJ2-1; TRBD2 matches 8 bases. Germline CDR1 reads SQVTM; CDR2 reads ANQGSEA. The trim removed 8 bases at V and 4 bases at J, leaving 7 bases unmatched. CDR3 size: 13 residues. DNA of the CDR3: TGCAGCTCCGGGGGGGCGGGATACAATGAGCAGTTCTTC. This encodes CSSGGAGYNEQFF.

This clonotype has only a few counts. The chain has TRBV2 and TRBJ1-2; no firm D call. The CDR3 is 14 amino acids. Germline V CDR1 and CDR2: SNHLY, FYNNEI. V was shortened by 1 base and J by 8 bases, with 14 bases between the two germline ends. As DNA, the CDR3 is TGTGCCAGCAGTGAAGACAGCCCGCTGGAGGGCTACACCTTC. Residues: CASSEDSPLEGYTF.

The chain carries TRBV7-9 and TRBJ2-7, with TRBD1 as a possible D gene (5 bases). The CDR3 is 15 residues long. CDR1 is SEHNR and CDR2 is FQNEAQ in the germline V gene (reference sequence). The V end was cut by 1 base, the J end by 3 bases, with 13 bases between. CDR3 sequence: CASSLGGQGVYEQYF. The CDR3 DNA reads TGTGCCAGCAGCTTAGGCGGTCAAGGGGTCTACGAGCAGTACTTC.

V and J are TRBV29-1 and TRBJ2-7; D is perhaps TRBD1 (6 bases). Trimming cost V 0 bases and J 3 bases, with 12 bases left between them. Germline CDR1 is SQVTM and CDR2 is ANQGSEA. The CDR3 contains 14 residues. The CDR3 region has the DNA TGCAGCGTTGAAGAGGGGGCAGGGAACTACGAGCAGTACTTC. Protein: CSVEEGAGNYEQYF.

This clonotype was recorded only once. The chain couples TRBV28 to TRBJ1-3; D not resolved. The ends were cut back, 8 bases at V and 6 bases at J, with 11 bases in the middle. Germline V lookup: CDR1 MDHEN, CDR2 SYDVKM. This CDR3 is built from 12 residues. CDR3 loop: CASHEPPNTIYF. In DNA form, the CDR3 reads TGTGCCAGCCACGAGCCGCCAAACACCATATATTTT. Together with reference TRBV28 and TRBJ1-3, the CDR3 gives the full variable domain: DVKVTQSSRYLVKRTGEKVFLECVQDMDHENMFWYRQDPGLGLRLIYFSYDVKMKEKGDIPEGYSVSREKKERFSLILESASTNQTSMYLCASHEPPNTIYFGEGSWLTVV.

The CDR3 DNA follows: TGCAGTGCCCGGGATGGGGCTGCAACTAATGAAAAACTGTTTTTT. It encodes CSARDGAATNEKLFF. The chain uses TRBV20-1 and TRBJ1-4; D is possibly TRBD1 (5 bases). This CDR3 is built from 15 residues. V lost 6 bases to trimming and J lost 0 bases, with 14 bases between them. In germline, CDR1 is DFQATT, CDR2 SNEGSKA (reference sequence).